These 9 T cell receptor beta chains were sequenced from one sample in a study of blood T cells in healthy people across ages. Using a J-beta primer mix together with a sample-barcoded 5' primer, a second PCR was run for roughly 6 to 11 cycles. TCRdb passed the 5' RACE reads through MiXCR, listing each CDR3 protein once. Of some 550,000 distinct CDR3 sequences listed, around half are singletons. Sequenced input: blood. The receptors derive from an elderly man in good health.

This clonotype occurred a few times. A read error may account for a junction end that differs from germline. This chain uses TRBV7-2 with TRBJ2-7; the D call may be TRBD1 or TRBD2 (6 bases each). The CDR3 has 16 amino acids. Germline CDR1 reads SGHTA; CDR2 reads FQGNSA. Here the CDR3 DNA reads TGTGCCAGTAGCTTAGCGGTTTCACAGGGCCACTACGAGCAGTACTTC. Translated: CASSLAVSQGHYEQYF.

The V and J genes are TRBV20-1 and TRBJ2-7; 7 positions agree with TRBD2. The CDR3 sequence is 15 residues long. V was clipped by 1 base and J by 0 bases; unmatched bases: 6. Per germline, CDR1 DFQATT and CDR2 SNEGSKA (reference sequence). In DNA, the CDR3 is TGCAGTGCTAGAGGTGGCGGGGGTAGCTCCTACGAGCAGTACTTC. This encodes CSARGGGGSSYEQYF.

This clonotype was picked up many times. The rearrangement links TRBV15 to TRBJ2-7, with 9 positions matching TRBD2. V dropped 0 bases and J dropped 4; count of bases not matched to a gene: 4. This CDR3 spans 15 amino acids. Germline V gene sequence: CDR1 LNHNV, CDR2 YYDKDF (reference sequence). The CDR3 region is CATSRESSGGYEQYF. The CDR3 DNA follows: TGTGCCACCAGCAGAGAAAGTAGCGGGGGTTACGAGCAGTACTTC.

The chain links TRBV3-1 to TRBJ2-2; no clear D. Germline-derived CDR1 and CDR2 are LGHDT and YNNKEL (reference sequence). The CDR3 spans 14 residues. V was pared by 4 bases and J by 6 bases, with 12 bases between. The CDR3 loop reads CASSPHDRAGELFF. The CDR3 coding sequence is TGTGCCAGCAGCCCCCATGATAGGGCCGGGGAGCTGTTTTTT.

The V call is TRBV20-1, the J call TRBJ2-7; the match to TRBD1 covers 8 bases. The V and J ends lost 0 bases and 2 bases, in that order; junction bases with no gene match: 6. Germline-derived CDR1 and CDR2 are DFQATT and SNEGSKA (reference sequence). The CDR3 has 15 amino acids. This chain's CDR3 is CSARDHRGSPYEQYF. CDR3 bases: TGCAGTGCTAGAGACCACAGGGGGTCCCCCTACGAGCAGTACTTC.

A single count supports this clonotype. This could be a read error, since a much larger clone is one nucleotide away. The rearrangement uses TRBV6-5 and TRBJ2-5; 7 bases are shared with TRBD1. CDR3 length: 15 residues. J was trimmed by 11 bases and V by 6 bases; bases with no gene match: 18. CDR1 is MNHEY and CDR2 is SVGAGI in the germline V gene. CDR3 coding DNA: TGTGCCAGCAGCCGTGACAGGGCGCACAACAATGAGCAGTACTTC. This translates into CASSRDRAHNNEQYF.

The sample holds a few counts of this clonotype. This sequence joins TRBV20-1 and TRBJ2-7; 7 bases map to TRBD2. The J segment lost 5 bases and the V segment lost 2 bases, leaving 9 bases of the junction unmatched. CDR1 and CDR2 from the germline V gene are DFQATT and SNEGSKA (reference sequence). The length of the CDR3 is 14 residues. The CDR3 here is CSARPRDYNDEQYF. The CDR3, as DNA: TGCAGTGCTAGACCCCGGGACTACAACGACGAGCAGTACTTC.

The V and J genes are TRBV6-6 and TRBJ2-3, with 7 bases that match TRBD1. The length of the CDR3 is 15 residues. V lost 6 bases, J lost 2 bases, and 8 bases stayed unmatched. Germline values: CDR1 MNHNY, CDR2 SVGAGI (reference sequence). In DNA form, the CDR3 reads TGTGCCAGCAGCGGACAGGCTACTCACACAGATACGCAGTATTTT. The encoded protein is CASSGQATHTDTQYF.

Details on this clonotype: Mismatch with germline at one junction end may stem from a read error. The J gene is TRBJ2-4, the V gene TRBV28, with a tentative D call TRBD2 (6 bases). The CDR3 sequence is 14 residues long. Germline V gene data show CDR1 as MDHEN and CDR2 as SYDVKM. DNA of the CDR3: TGTGCCAGCAGTTTCGGGGGTGCCAGAAACATTCAGTACTTC. Translation gives CASSFGGARNIQYF.